This T cell receptor beta chain was sequenced during a study of long-term antiretroviral therapy in people with HIV (dated by TCRdb to between 2022 and 2023). General notes on the study: The earliest samples were collected approximately a decade before the 2015 WHO recommendation for immediate ART, a period when ART was typically delayed until CD4 counts fell. A total of 192 cryopreserved PBMC samples were contributed to the cohort by 30 adults with confirmed HIV infection, with samples collected serially over a mean of roughly six years (range 1-12). No cross-contamination during QIAcube processing was seen in test extractions of a monoclonal T-cell line run alongside 33 polyclonal samples. Whether ART initiation and durable HIV suppression were associated with changes in peripheral blood TRB repertoire composition and diversity was tested in a retrospective serial study. Of the roughly 32 participants with HIV, ten to eleven were female. Overall study results and their limits: Owing to limited PBMC availability, only the TCR beta chain was sequenced, without alpha chain pairing. Expanded TRB clones identified before ART initiation dominated the repertoire at all time points, although this dominance fluctuated and declined in many PLHIV after ART. The samples span the years 2004 to 2017, and the ART regimens used at that time may not be as effective as current regimens. Inferences about post-ART repertoire changes are limited because no data were available on ART adherence, viral resistance or therapy changes. CDR3 length ranges in HIV repertoires were narrower than in controls, and network structure suggested an antigen-experienced repertoire with only a slight naive shift after ART. Starting ART was linked to a significant rise in TRB diversity, yet even with long-term ART the diversity remained significantly lower than in transplant donor controls. Because cell numbers in pre-ART samples were limited, unsorted PBMC were profiled instead of sorted CD4+ and CD8+ T cells.

Inclusion was restricted to participants for whom at least one PBMC sample before ART initiation and at least two post-ART samples were available. All participants with HIV were treated in the United States of America. Before DNA extraction, cryopreserved samples containing about 0.95-10 million PBMC were thawed and washed. At the time of the earliest PBMC sample for each participant with HIV, ages ranged from roughly 23 to 55 years. PBMC samples from each participant spanned 1-4 timepoints before ART initiation and 2-8 timepoints after ART initiation, with a median of 7 samples. For every participant, serial HIV viral load, CD4+ T-cell count, ART history and demographic data were obtained. Using a Qiagen kit on a QIAcube, genomic DNA was extracted from unsorted PBMC, with samples processed in batches of 12. Points on this clone: No antigen is known for it. No base quality values were provided; no much bigger clone lies one nucleotide off.

Sequencing of the TRB variable region was done with the immunoSEQ hsTCRB v3.0 assay at survey level resolution. TRB sequencing targeted a depth of 40,000-50,000 T-cell genomes per sample. An Illumina MiSeq with a v3 150-cycle kit was used to sequence the pooled TRB libraries. Regarding the original processing steps: Repertoire analysis ran in R within a reproducible Nextflow workflow covering QC, data transformation and analysis. LymphoSeq2, an R package for exploring AIRR-Seq data, was used to implement the custom analyses. Several samples yielding fewer than 5000 total TRB sequences were excluded, leaving approximately 190 analyzed HIV repertoires. Among the 190 or so HIV repertoires that were kept, almost 60 were collected before ART initiation and 120 to 140 were collected after ART initiation. Repertoires were downsampled to 5000 TRB nucleotide sequences, with summary statistics averaged over 100 downsampling iterations. The analysis kept only TRB sequences whose CDR3 regions were at least seven amino acids long. Diversity was assessed using a clonality score derived from Shannon entropy and using the Gini coefficient. In the repertoire networks, any two of the top 5000 CDR3 amino acid sequences were connected whenever the two sequences differed by an edit distance of one. For TRB CDR3 amino acid sequences, antigen specificity groups and MHC restriction were predicted with GLIPH2. Known CMV, EBV, HIV or tissue antigen associations were flagged by matching CDR3 amino acid sequences against VDJdb and McPAS-TCR. Pre-ART, post-ART and control groups were compared with Wilcoxon signed-rank tests and Holm-Bonferroni correction. TCRdb carries this immuneACCESS record with in-frame sequences only. Its versions omit some clonotypes, under half of them owing to an unresolved V gene in the studies checked, with the rest unexplained. V and J calls and clone size are given by that table; D and trimming were obtained from the DNA. The sample yields some 21,000 clones; roughly 84% were counted once. The ten most abundant clones make up around 8.3% of the sample.

CDR1 SEHNR and CDR2 FQNEAQ are derived from the germline V gene (reference sequence). V was cut back by 4 bases and J by 9 bases, leaving a gap of 22 bases between them. From the cysteine through the phenylalanine, the CDR3 covers 16 amino acids. Of all the DNA, just the CDR3 is kept, 48 bases in frame from base 1. This TCR was recovered from a man aged 18 to 30 with HIV. The rearranged segments are TRBV7-9 and TRBJ2-1; 6 matching bases give a weak D call of TRBD1. Sequences were derived from unsorted PBMCs, sampled 0.2 years before starting antiretroviral therapy. The DNA is as follows: TGTGCCAGCAGCTACAGGGTTGGGGGCTCGGTTGGTGAGCAGTTCTTC. The encoded protein is CASSYRVGGSVGEQFF.